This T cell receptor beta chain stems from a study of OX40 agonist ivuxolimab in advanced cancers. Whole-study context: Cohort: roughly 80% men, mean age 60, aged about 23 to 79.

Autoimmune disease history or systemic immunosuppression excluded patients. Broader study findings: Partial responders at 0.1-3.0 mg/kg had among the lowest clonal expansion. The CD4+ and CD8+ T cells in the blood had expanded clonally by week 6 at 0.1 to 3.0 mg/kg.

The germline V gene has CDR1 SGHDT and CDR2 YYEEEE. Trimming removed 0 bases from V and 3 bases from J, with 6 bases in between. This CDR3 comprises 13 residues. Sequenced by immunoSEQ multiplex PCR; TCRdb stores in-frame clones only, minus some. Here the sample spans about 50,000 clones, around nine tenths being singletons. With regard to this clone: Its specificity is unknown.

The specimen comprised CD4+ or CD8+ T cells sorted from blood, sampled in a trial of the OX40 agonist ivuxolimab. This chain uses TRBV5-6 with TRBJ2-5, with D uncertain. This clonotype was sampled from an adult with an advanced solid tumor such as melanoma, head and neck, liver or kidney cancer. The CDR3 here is CASSLVGEETQYF. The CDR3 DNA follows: TGTGCCAGCAGCTTGGTTGGGGAAGAGACCCAGTACTTC. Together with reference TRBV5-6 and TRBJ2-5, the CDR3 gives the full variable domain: DAGVTQSPTHLIKTRGQQVTLRCSPKSGHDTVSWYQQALGQGPQFIFQYYEEEERQRGNFPDRFSGHQFPNYSSELNVNALLLGDSALYLCASSLVGEETQYFGPGTRLLVL.